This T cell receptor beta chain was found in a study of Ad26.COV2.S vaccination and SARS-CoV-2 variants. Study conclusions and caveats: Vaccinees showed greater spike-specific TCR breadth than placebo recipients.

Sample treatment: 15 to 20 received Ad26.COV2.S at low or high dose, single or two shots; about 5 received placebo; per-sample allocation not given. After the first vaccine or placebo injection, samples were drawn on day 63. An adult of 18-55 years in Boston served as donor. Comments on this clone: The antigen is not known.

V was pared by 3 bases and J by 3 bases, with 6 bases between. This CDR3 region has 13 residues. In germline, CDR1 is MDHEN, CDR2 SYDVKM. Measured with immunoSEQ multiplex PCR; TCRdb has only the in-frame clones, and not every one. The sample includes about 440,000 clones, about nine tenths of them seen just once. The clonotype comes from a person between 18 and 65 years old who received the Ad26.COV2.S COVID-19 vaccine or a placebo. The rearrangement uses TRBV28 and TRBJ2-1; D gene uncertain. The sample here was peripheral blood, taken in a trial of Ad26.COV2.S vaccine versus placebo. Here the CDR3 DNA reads TGTGCCAGCAGTTTGAACAGCTACAATGAGCAGTTCTTC. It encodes CASSLNSYNEQFF.